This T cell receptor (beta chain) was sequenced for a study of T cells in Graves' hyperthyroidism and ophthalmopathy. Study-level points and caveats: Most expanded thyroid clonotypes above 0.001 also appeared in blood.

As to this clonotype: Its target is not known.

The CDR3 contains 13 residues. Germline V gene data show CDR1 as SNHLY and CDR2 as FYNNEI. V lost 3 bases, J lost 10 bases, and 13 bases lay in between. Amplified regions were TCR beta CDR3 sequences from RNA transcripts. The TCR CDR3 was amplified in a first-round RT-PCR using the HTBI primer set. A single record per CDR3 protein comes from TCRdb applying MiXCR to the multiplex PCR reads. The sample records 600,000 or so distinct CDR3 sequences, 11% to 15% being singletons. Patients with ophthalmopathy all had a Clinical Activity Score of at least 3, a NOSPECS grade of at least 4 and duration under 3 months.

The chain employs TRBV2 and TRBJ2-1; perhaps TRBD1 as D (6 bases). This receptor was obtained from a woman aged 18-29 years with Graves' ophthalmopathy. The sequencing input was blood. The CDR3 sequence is CASSDSSRGEQFF. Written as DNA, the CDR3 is TGTGCCAGCAGTGACTCGAGTAGGGGGGAGCAGTTCTTC.